This passage covers 20 T cell receptor beta chains from one sample sequenced in a study of OX40 agonist ivuxolimab in advanced cancers. The data were produced by immunoSEQ multiplex PCR, yet TCRdb's version contains in-frame clones alone and is incomplete. The sample has tens of thousands of clones; about four fifths are singletons. Sequenced material: CD4+ or CD8+ T cells sorted from blood, taken in a trial of the OX40 agonist ivuxolimab. The receptors shown here come from an adult with an advanced solid tumor such as melanoma, head and neck, liver or kidney cancer.

This chain uses TRBV28 with TRBJ2-7; 12 bases line up with TRBD2. Losses at the gene ends were 5 bases for V and 5 bases for J; bases not matched to a gene: 19. The CDR3 loop spans 19 amino acids. The V gene's germline CDR1 is MDHEN and CDR2 SYDVKM. The CDR3 protein is CASSPQIRLAGVRGHEQYF. The CDR3 DNA sequence: TGTGCCAGCAGTCCCCAAATCAGACTAGCGGGAGTCCGGGGCCACGAGCAGTACTTC.

This clone was counted a single time. Written as DNA, the CDR3 is TGTGCCAGTAGTAAAGCGGGAAGCTCCTACAATGAGCAGTTCTTC. Protein: CASSKAGSSYNEQFF. This rearrangement joins TRBV19 to TRBJ2-1, with 7 nucleotides matching TRBD2. With V trimmed by 4 bases and J by 0 bases, 3 bases remained unmatched. This CDR3 has 15 residues. Germline lookup yields CDR1 LNHDA and CDR2 SQIVND (reference sequence).

The chain joins TRBV6-6 to TRBJ2-1; D is uncertain. The ends were cut back, 1 base at V and 7 bases at J, with 11 bases in the middle. The CDR3 sequence is 14 residues long. Germline assignment: CDR1 MNHNY and CDR2 SVGAGI (reference sequence). The CDR3 protein is CASSYLQISNEQFF. CDR3 in DNA: TGTGCCAGCAGTTACTTGCAGATTTCTAATGAGCAGTTCTTC.

The chain joins TRBV28 to TRBJ1-4; D gene uncertain. This CDR3 has 12 amino acids. Germline V gene data show CDR1 as MDHEN and CDR2 as SYDVKM. V lost 4 bases to trimming and J lost 8 bases, with 8 bases between them. DNA of the CDR3: TGTGCCAGCAGTTCAAGACGGGAAAAACTGTTTTTT. Its protein product is CASSSRREKLFF.

The rearrangement uses TRBV5-1 and TRBJ2-3, with 11 positions matching TRBD1. The CDR3 extends over 16 amino acids. Germline values: CDR1 SGHRS, CDR2 YFSETQ. V shed 4 bases and J 2 bases; nucleotides not matched to a gene: 6. In nucleotides, the CDR3 is TGCGCCAGCAGCGCGGGGACAGGGGGGTACACAGATACGCAGTATTTT. Amino acids: CASSAGTGGYTDTQYF.

V is TRBV19 and J is TRBJ2-5, with 7 bases lining up with TRBD1. Trimming cost V 5 bases and J 4 bases; bases outside gene matches: 7. The germline V gene encodes CDR1 LNHDA and CDR2 SQIVND (reference sequence). The length of the CDR3 is 14 residues. CDR3 loop: CASSRAGGLETQYF. The CDR3 nucleotides read TGTGCCAGTAGTCGTGCAGGGGGTCTAGAGACCCAGTACTTC. The full variable domain, rest sourced from reference TRBV19 and TRBJ2-5, is DGGITQSPKYLFRKEGQNVTLSCEQNLNHDAMYWYRQDPGQGLRLIYYSQIVNDFQKGDIAEGYSVSREKKESFPLTVTSAQKNPTAFYLCASSRAGGLETQYFGPGTRLLVL.

This rearrangement joins TRBV19 to TRBJ2-7, with a possible D match to TRBD2 (6 bases). Trimming removed 5 bases at V and 2 bases at J, with 13 bases between. Germline V gives CDR1 LNHDA, CDR2 SQIVND (reference sequence). CDR3 length: 14 residues. The CDR3, as DNA: TGTGCCAGTAGTCCCCCTAGCGCTACCTACGAGCAGTACTTC. As protein: CASSPPSATYEQYF.

The chain combines TRBV15 with TRBJ2-7, with a weak D call TRBD1 (6 bases). This CDR3 comprises 13 residues. The V end was cut by 4 bases, the J end by 5 bases, with 12 bases between. Germline lookup yields CDR1 LNHNV and CDR2 YYDKDF (reference sequence). In DNA, the CDR3 is TGTGCCACCAGCATCCAGGGGTGGGACGAGCAGTACTTC. Protein: CATSIQGWDEQYF.

The chain links TRBV6-5 to TRBJ1-2, with a tentative D call TRBD1 (6 bases). Trimming removed 6 bases at V and 1 base at J, with 15 bases between. The CDR3 consists of 15 residues. Germline loops: CDR1 MNHEY, CDR2 SVGAGI. CDR3 loop: CASRDPRGGNYGYTF. The DNA for the CDR3 is TGTGCCAGCAGGGACCCCAGAGGGGGTAACTATGGCTACACCTTC.

The CDR3 spells CASSAWLRDRGLKTQYF. CDR3 sequence (DNA): TGTGCCAGCAGCGCATGGCTCCGGGACAGGGGGCTAAAGACCCAGTACTTC. The chain carries TRBV5-6 and TRBJ2-5, with TRBD1 matching 12 bases. From germline, CDR1 is SGHDT and CDR2 YYEEEE. J lost 6 bases, V lost 4 bases, and 13 bases had no gene match. The CDR3 is made up of 17 amino acids.

The J gene is TRBJ2-2, the V gene TRBV19, with D hard to call. The CDR3 totals 14 residues. Germline CDR1 is LNHDA and CDR2 is SQIVND (reference sequence). V was shortened by 4 bases and J by 2 bases, with 8 bases between the two germline ends. CDR3 amino acids: CASSTTVNTGELFF. The CDR3 DNA follows: TGTGCCAGTAGTACGACTGTAAACACCGGGGAGCTGTTTTTT.

This clone has just a few counts. The chain couples TRBV2 to TRBJ2-7; D remains ambiguous. The germline CDR1 and CDR2 sequences are SNHLY and FYNNEI. The V gene lost 7 bases and the J gene lost 4 bases, with 14 bases spanning the gap. The CDR3 length is 13 residues. The CDR3 loop is CASMPTQSYEQYF. The CDR3 DNA sequence: TGTGCCAGCATGCCGACCCAGTCGTACGAGCAGTACTTC.

V usage is TRBV11-2 and J usage is TRBJ2-3; D uncertain. CDR3 length: 16 amino acids. V lost 1 base and J 1 base, leaving 12 bases between the germline ends. Looked up from germline, CDR1 is SGHAT and CDR2 is FQNNGV. This chain's CDR3 is CASSLVGRGGTDTQYF. In DNA form, the CDR3 reads TGTGCCAGCAGCTTAGTAGGTAGAGGTGGCACAGATACGCAGTATTTT.

This clone came up a few times. The chain carries TRBV19 and TRBJ1-5, with TRBD1 as a possible D gene (6 bases). The germline V gene encodes CDR1 LNHDA and CDR2 SQIVND (reference sequence). The length of the CDR3 is 13 residues. Trimming left V 8 bases short and J 7 bases short, with 15 bases between. CDR3 coding DNA: TGTGCCAGTGGGGTGGGGGCAAGACAGCCCCAGCATTTT. Translating gives CASGVGARQPQHF.

Ten or more counts support this clone. The rearrangement links TRBV7-9 to TRBJ2-5; 10 bases line up with TRBD1. The J segment lost 0 bases and the V segment lost 5 bases, leaving 6 bases of the junction unmatched. Germline loops: CDR1 SEHNR, CDR2 FQNEAQ (reference sequence). This CDR3 is built from 16 residues. As DNA, the CDR3 is TGTGCCAGCAGCCCAGGGACAGGGGAGTACCAAGAGACCCAGTACTTC. It specifies CASSPGTGEYQETQYF.

The chain links TRBV19 to TRBJ2-3, with 7 bases identical to TRBD1. Losses at the gene ends were 8 bases for V and 3 bases for J; bases not matched to a gene: 8. Germline V gene lookup returns CDR1 LNHDA and CDR2 SQIVND (reference sequence). The CDR3 extends over 14 amino acids. CDR3: CASSGTVNTDTQYF. In DNA, the CDR3 is TGTGCCAGTTCTGGGACAGTAAATACAGATACGCAGTATTTT.

The J gene is TRBJ1-6, the V gene TRBV11-3; D call uncertain. V dropped 5 bases and J dropped 8 bases, with 16 bases sitting between them. Germline assignment: CDR1 SGHNT and CDR2 YENEEA. The CDR3 length is 15 residues. The chain's CDR3 is CASSRWEGRDSPLHF. The CDR3 DNA sequence: TGTGCCAGCAGCCGGTGGGAAGGGCGAGATTCACCCCTCCACTTT.

The V gene is TRBV2, the J gene TRBJ2-5, with a possible D match to TRBD2 (5 bases). Trimming removed 2 bases at V and 5 bases at J, with 15 bases between. The CDR3 length is 15 residues. Germline-derived CDR1 and CDR2 are SNHLY and FYNNEI. For the CDR3, the DNA is TGTGCCAGCAGTGAAAGGTGGCTAGCTGGCGAGACCCAGTACTTC. Protein: CASSERWLAGETQYF.

J is TRBJ2-7 and V is TRBV19; 11 bases align to TRBD2. CDR3 length: 15 amino acids. Losses at the gene ends were 6 bases for V and 4 bases for J; bases not matched to a gene: 8. Germline values: CDR1 LNHDA, CDR2 SQIVND (reference sequence). Written as DNA, the CDR3 is TGTGCCAGTAGGCCGACTAGCGGGATGGGTTACGAGCAGTACTTC. It yields the protein CASRPTSGMGYEQYF.

The chain combines TRBV6-5 with TRBJ1-5; D remains ambiguous. CDR1 MNHEY and CDR2 SVGAGI come from the germline V gene. The CDR3 contains 13 residues. V lost 6 bases and J lost 8, with 14 bases in between. CDR3 sequence reads: CASSSAMWEPQHF. CDR3 DNA: TGTGCCAGCAGCTCCGCCATGTGGGAGCCCCAGCATTTT.